There are many counts of the clone carrying this T cell receptor beta chain. The data were taken from a study of regulatory T cells in long-lasting Graves disease. Arm-PCR with iRepertoire HTBI primers amplified the CDR3 regions for these TCR beta libraries. MiXCR, run by TCRdb on the multiplex PCR reads, gives a single entry per CDR3 protein. Altogether 680,000 or so distinct CDR3 sequences are present, roughly 15% being singletons, with the ten largest covering under 20%. Per the germline V gene, CDR1 is SGHVS and CDR2 is FNYEAQ. Trimming removed 5 bases at V and 5 bases at J, with 14 bases between. The CDR3 contains 14 residues. Time point here: newly diagnosed GD, antithyroid drugs for less than 3 months. From PBMCs, RNA was extracted and then used to make the TCR library. This same sample was also part of a study on T cells in Graves' hyperthyroidism and ophthalmopathy. This second study notes: Patients with uncontrolled infections, other autoimmune diseases, pregnancy or lactation were excluded. RT-PCR in the first round (using the HTBI primer set) targeted the TCR CDR3.

The clonotype comes from a woman in her 30s with Graves disease. The starting material was peripheral blood mononuclear cells (PBMCs), obtained at new diagnosis, from a patient treated with antithyroid drugs. The rearrangement uses TRBV7-6 and TRBJ2-3; no reliable D call. CDR3 nucleotide sequence: TGTGCCAGCAGCGGCCCCCCCAGCCTAGATACGCAGTATTTT. This codes for CASSGPPSLDTQYF.